Given below is one TCR beta chain in context. Only in-frame clones appear in the TCRdb table, and some are missing; sequencing was by immunoSEQ multiplex PCR. The repertoire includes under 200,000 clones, about 88% of them detected once, and 7.5% to 8.5% sits in the top ten. Patients at the Seattle site were enrolled during active infection and followed longitudinally. Deletions cut 0 bases from V and 3 bases from J, with 7 bases between. This CDR3 has 14 amino acids. Germline lookup yields CDR1 SGHNT and CDR2 YYREEE (reference sequence). This sample is drawn from a study of blood T cell repertoires in COVID-19. Looking at the study overall: Samples came from the United States, Italy and Spain, spanning acute and convalescent COVID-19. From T cells, B-cell-depleted T cells, or PBMCs came the material, which was cDNA or gDNA.

Sequencing used peripheral blood. This TCR was sampled from a woman in her sixties with COVID-19, enrolled during active disease. The chain carries TRBV5-4 and TRBJ2-1; tentatively, D is TRBD2 (6 bases). The CDR3 loop is CASSLAGVYNEQFF. The CDR3 nucleotides are TGTGCCAGCAGCTTGGCGGGAGTCTACAATGAGCAGTTCTTC.